A selection of T cell receptor beta chains follows, all from one sample in a study of shared clonotypes between healthy human individuals. Produced via immunoSEQ multiplex PCR; TCRdb's table is partial and in-frame only. The sample holds around 940,000 clones, over 60% seen once. The specimen was memory CD4+ T cells sorted from blood. The receptor source for this set is a man aged 18-30 years in good health. Both conserved end residues are part of each CDR3. A D gene is named only where the DNA matches it firmly. Not all rows give a size; the values are once, few, many and, for expanded clones, a class.

d_call	j_call	v_call	cdr3_length	clone_size	cdr3_aa	cdr3_nt
-	TRBJ2-5	TRBV19	13	many	CASRRADQETQYF	TGTGCCAGTAGAAGGGCTGATCAAGAGACCCAGTACTTC
-	TRBJ2-1	TRBV5-1	15	-	CASSLSGAEYNEQFF	TGCGCCAGCAGCTTGTCGGGCGCGGAATACAATGAGCAGTTCTTC
TRBD1	TRBJ1-2	TRBV9	15	-	CASSVGTEFTYGYTF	TGTGCCAGCAGCGTCGGGACAGAATTTACTTATGGCTACACCTTC
-	TRBJ1-1	TRBV7-2	11	few	CASSPYTEAFF	TGTGCCAGCAGCCCTTACACTGAAGCTTTCTTT
TRBD2	TRBJ2-1	TRBV4-1	14	many	CASSPAGGGNEQFF	TGCGCCAGCAGCCCAGCGGGAGGAGGTAATGAGCAGTTCTTC
-	TRBJ2-3	TRBV18	16	-	CASSLFRTGSTDTQYF	TGTGCCAGCTCACTTTTCCGGACGGGTAGCACAGATACGCAGTATTTT
TRBD1	TRBJ2-7	TRBV6-6	14	-	CASRRTGYSYEQYF	TGTGCCAGCAGGCGGACAGGATACTCCTACGAGCAGTACTTC
-	TRBJ1-1	TRBV4-1	15	-	CASSQGLPRGARAFF	TGCGCCAGCAGCCAAGGACTCCCACGGGGGGCGAGAGCTTTCTTT
-	TRBJ2-7	TRBV5-1	16	many	CASSLAAAESSYEQYF	TGCGCCAGCAGCTTGGCCGCAGCGGAAAGCTCCTACGAGCAGTACTTC
-	TRBJ1-4	TRBV5-4	13	-	CASRGWTNEKLFF	TGTGCCAGCAGGGGGTGGACTAATGAAAAACTGTTTTTT
-	TRBJ2-7	TRBV5-5	13	-	CASSLVGYGEQYF	TGTGCCAGCAGCTTGGTAGGGTATGGCGAGCAGTACTTC
-	TRBJ2-4	TRBV7-2	14	-	CASSLYEAKNIQYF	TGTGCCAGCAGCTTATACGAAGCCAAAAACATTCAGTACTTC
TRBD2	TRBJ2-7	TRBV30	16	-	CAWSDPWLADPYEQYF	TGTGCCTGGAGTGACCCCTGGCTAGCGGACCCCTACGAGCAGTACTTC
-	TRBJ1-3	TRBV10-3	13	-	CAISDNIGNTIYF	TGTGCCATCAGTGACAACATAGGAAACACCATATATTTT
TRBD1	TRBJ2-7	TRBV5-5	14	few	CASSFTGVTREQYF	TGTGCCAGCAGCTTTACAGGGGTAACTCGGGAGCAGTACTTC
-	TRBJ2-7	TRBV2	15	-	CASSDQGPGAREQYF	TGTGCCAGCAGTGACCAGGGACCAGGGGCGAGAGAGCAGTACTTC
-	TRBJ2-5	TRBV7-2	17	-	CASSLGVGGSGQETQYF	TGTGCCAGCAGCTTAGGAGTTGGGGGTAGCGGACAAGAGACCCAGTACTTC
TRBD1	TRBJ1-2	TRBV19	14	-	CASSAGTGKNGYTF	TGTGCCAGTAGCGCCGGGACAGGAAAAAATGGCTACACCTTC
-	TRBJ1-5	TRBV7-9	18	-	CASSFAFGGNLSNQPQHF	TGTGCCAGCAGCTTCGCATTTGGGGGGAACCTTAGCAATCAGCCCCAGCATTTT
-	TRBJ2-5	TRBV30	13	-	CAWGGPPGETQYF	TGTGCCTGGGGGGGACCACCCGGAGAGACCCAGTACTTC
TRBD1	TRBJ1-3	TRBV10-1	17	-	CASSEGWTGKFGNTIYF	TGCGCCAGCAGTGAGGGGTGGACAGGGAAGTTTGGAAACACCATATATTTT
-	TRBJ2-1	TRBV7-9	14	-	CASDTGSSYNEQFF	TGTGCCAGCGACACGGGAAGCTCCTACAATGAGCAGTTCTTC
TRBD1	TRBJ1-4	TRBV14	15	-	CASSRGQGGDEKLFF	TGTGCCAGCAGCCGCGGACAGGGAGGGGATGAAAAACTGTTTTTT
TRBD2	TRBJ2-1	TRBV19	13	-	CATLLAGRNEQFF	TGTGCCACCCTACTAGCGGGACGGAATGAGCAGTTCTTC
-	TRBJ2-3	TRBV27	15	-	CASRGFWTETDTQYF	TGTGCCAGCAGGGGATTCTGGACAGAAACAGATACGCAGTATTTT
-	TRBJ1-3	TRBV9	13	-	CASSAGSGNTIYF	TGTGCCAGCAGCGCTGGGTCCGGAAACACCATATATTTT
-	TRBJ2-3	TRBV4-1	17	-	CASSQEGDLRNTDTQYF	TGCGCCAGCAGCCAAGAGGGAGACCTGAGAAACACAGATACGCAGTATTTT
TRBD1	TRBJ2-7	TRBV6-5	15	-	CASSYRDRGLYEQYF	TGTGCCAGCAGTTACCGCGACAGGGGGCTCTACGAGCAGTACTTC
-	TRBJ2-5	TRBV9	14	-	CASSVDGGQETQYF	TGTGCCAGCAGCGTAGACGGGGGGCAGGAGACCCAGTACTTC
TRBD2	TRBJ2-5	TRBV5-6	16	once	CASSFLTSGGRETQYF	TGTGCCAGCAGTTTCTTGACTAGCGGGGGGCGCGAGACCCAGTACTTC
TRBD2	TRBJ2-1	TRBV5-1	17	-	CASSLGATSGGNNEQFF	TGCGCCAGCAGCTTGGGGGCGACTAGCGGGGGCAACAATGAGCAGTTCTTC
TRBD1	TRBJ2-2	TRBV19	17	-	CASNRDREKSNTGELFF	TGTGCCAGTAATCGGGACAGGGAGAAATCGAACACCGGGGAGCTGTTTTTT
-	TRBJ2-1	TRBV6-6	14	few	CASLGRISYNEQFF	TGTGCCAGCCTCGGGCGTATCTCCTACAATGAGCAGTTCTTC
-	TRBJ1-1	TRBV6-5	16	-	CASSYILTGRGTEAFF	TGTGCCAGCAGTTACATCTTGACGGGGAGGGGCACTGAAGCTTTCTTT
TRBD2	TRBJ2-5	TRBV7-2	16	few	CASSPRGLAGVETQYF	TGTGCCAGCAGCCCGAGGGGACTAGCGGGAGTTGAGACCCAGTACTTC
-	TRBJ2-7	TRBV29-1	14	few	CSVSRDGSSYEQYF	TGCAGCGTTTCCAGGGACGGGAGTTCCTACGAGCAGTACTTC
-	TRBJ1-4	TRBV21-1	18	-	CASSKVYGPLSTNEKLFF	TGTGCCAGCAGCAAAGTTTATGGGCCTCTCTCAACTAATGAAAAACTGTTTTTT
-	TRBJ2-1	TRBV10-3	15	few	CAINQGGPYYNEQFF	TGTGCCATCAACCAGGGAGGACCCTACTACAATGAGCAGTTCTTC
-	TRBJ1-2	TRBV10-3	14	-	CAISDSRGNYGYTF	TGTGCCATCAGTGACTCCCGGGGTAACTATGGCTACACCTTC
-	TRBJ2-2	TRBV9	15	-	CASSARDYGTGELFF	TGTGCCAGCAGCGCCCGAGATTACGGGACAGGGGAGCTGTTTTTT
-	TRBJ1-1	TRBV5-1	14	-	CASSLAGFNTEAFF	TGCGCCAGCAGCTTGGCGGGGTTCAACACTGAAGCTTTCTTT
-	TRBJ2-7	TRBV6-1	13	-	CASKVGSSYEQYF	TGTGCCAGCAAGGTGGGGAGCTCCTACGAGCAGTACTTC
TRBD2	TRBJ2-1	TRBV12-5	15	once	CANASGRSQYNEQFF	TGTGCGAATGCTAGCGGGAGGTCACAGTACAATGAGCAGTTCTTC
-	TRBJ2-7	TRBV19	15	many	CASSNSGTSLYEQYF	TGTGCCAGTAGCAATTCCGGGACTTCGCTTTACGAGCAGTACTTC
-	TRBJ2-7	TRBV4-1	11	-	CASSPGPKLYF	TGCGCCAGCAGCCCGGGACCTAAGTTGTACTTC
-	TRBJ1-6	TRBV5-5	15	few	CASSLAPQGNSPLHF	TGTGCCAGCAGCTTGGCTCCGCAGGGGAATTCACCCCTCCACTTT
-	TRBJ1-4	TRBV28	15	-	CASTGMKGYNEKLFF	TGTGCCAGCACAGGCATGAAAGGGTACAATGAAAAACTGTTTTTT
-	TRBJ1-3	TRBV11-2	16	-	CASAALKWISGNTIYF	TGTGCCAGCGCCGCGTTAAAGTGGATCTCTGGAAACACCATATATTTT
-	TRBJ2-7	TRBV7-2	14	-	CASSPQGPSYEQYF	TGTGCCAGCAGCCCTCAGGGACCCTCCTACGAGCAGTACTTC